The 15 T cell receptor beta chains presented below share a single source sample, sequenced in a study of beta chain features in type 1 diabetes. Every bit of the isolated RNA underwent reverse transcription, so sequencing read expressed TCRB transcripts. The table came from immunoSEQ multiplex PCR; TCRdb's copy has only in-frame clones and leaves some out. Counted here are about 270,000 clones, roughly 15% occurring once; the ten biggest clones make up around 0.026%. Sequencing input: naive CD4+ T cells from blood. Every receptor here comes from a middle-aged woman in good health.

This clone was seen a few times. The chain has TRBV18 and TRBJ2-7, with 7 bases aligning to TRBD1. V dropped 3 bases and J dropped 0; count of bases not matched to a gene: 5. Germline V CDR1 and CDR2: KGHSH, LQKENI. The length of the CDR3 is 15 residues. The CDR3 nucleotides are TGTGCCAGCTCACCGACGACAGGGAGCTCCTACGAGCAGTACTTC. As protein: CASSPTTGSSYEQYF.

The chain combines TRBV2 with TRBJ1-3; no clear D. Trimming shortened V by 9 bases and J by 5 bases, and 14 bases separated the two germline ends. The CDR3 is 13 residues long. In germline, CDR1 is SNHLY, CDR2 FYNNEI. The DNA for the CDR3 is TGTGCCAGGGGAGCTGGTTCTCGAAACACCATATATTTT. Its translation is CARGAGSRNTIYF.

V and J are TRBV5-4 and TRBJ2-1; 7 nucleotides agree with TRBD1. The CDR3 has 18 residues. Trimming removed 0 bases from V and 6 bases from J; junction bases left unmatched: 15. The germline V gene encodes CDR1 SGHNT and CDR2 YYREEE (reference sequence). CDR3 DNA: TGTGCCAGCAGCTTGGGAGGGGGCAGACTTTTGAGGTCCAATGAGCAGTTCTTC. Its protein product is CASSLGGGRLLRSNEQFF. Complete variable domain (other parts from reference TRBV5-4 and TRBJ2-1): ETGVTQSPTHLIKTRGQQVTLRCSSQSGHNTVSWYQQALGQGPQFIFQYYREEENGRGNFPPRFSGLQFPNYSSELNVNALELDDSALYLCASSLGGGRLLRSNEQFFGPGTRLTVL.

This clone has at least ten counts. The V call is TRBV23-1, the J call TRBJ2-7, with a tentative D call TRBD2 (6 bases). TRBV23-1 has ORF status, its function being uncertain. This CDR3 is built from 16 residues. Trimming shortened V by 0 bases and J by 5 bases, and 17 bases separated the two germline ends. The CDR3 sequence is CASSQSLGTLRHEQYF. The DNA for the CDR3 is TGCGCCAGCAGTCAATCACTCGGGACTTTACGCCACGAGCAGTACTTC.

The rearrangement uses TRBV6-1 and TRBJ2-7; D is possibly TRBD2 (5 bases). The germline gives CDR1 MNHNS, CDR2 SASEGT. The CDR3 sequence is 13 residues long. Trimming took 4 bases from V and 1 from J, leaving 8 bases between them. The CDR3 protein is CASSVSASYEQYF. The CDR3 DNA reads TGTGCCAGCAGTGTTAGCGCATCCTACGAGCAGTACTTC.

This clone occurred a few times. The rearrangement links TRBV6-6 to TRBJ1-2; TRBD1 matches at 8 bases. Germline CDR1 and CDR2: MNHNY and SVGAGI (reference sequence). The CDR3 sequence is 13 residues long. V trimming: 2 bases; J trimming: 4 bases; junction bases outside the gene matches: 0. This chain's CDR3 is CASSYDRGYGYTF. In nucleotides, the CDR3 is TGTGCCAGCAGTTACGACAGGGGCTATGGCTACACCTTC.

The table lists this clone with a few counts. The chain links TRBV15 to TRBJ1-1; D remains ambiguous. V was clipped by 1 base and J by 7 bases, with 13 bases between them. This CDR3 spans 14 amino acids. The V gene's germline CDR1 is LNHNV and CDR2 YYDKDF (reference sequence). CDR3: CATSRVSAPGEAFF. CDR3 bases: TGTGCCACCAGCAGAGTATCGGCCCCGGGTGAAGCTTTCTTT.

The CDR3 reads CASRGQPYEQYF. The CDR3 DNA sequence: TGCGCCAGCAGGGGACAGCCCTACGAGCAGTACTTC. The gene calls are TRBV5-1 and TRBJ2-7; 7 nucleotides line up with TRBD1. With 5 bases clipped from V and 2 bases from J, the junction kept 1 base outside the gene matches. Germline CDR1 reads SGHRS; CDR2 reads YFSETQ. The CDR3 sequence is 12 residues long. Supplemented by reference TRBV5-1 and TRBJ2-7, the full variable domain reads KAGVTQTPRYLIKTRGQQVTLSCSPISGHRSVSWYQQTPGQGLQFLFEYFSETQRNKGNFPGRFSGRQFSNSRSEMNVSTLELGDSALYLCASRGQPYEQYFGPGTRLTVT.

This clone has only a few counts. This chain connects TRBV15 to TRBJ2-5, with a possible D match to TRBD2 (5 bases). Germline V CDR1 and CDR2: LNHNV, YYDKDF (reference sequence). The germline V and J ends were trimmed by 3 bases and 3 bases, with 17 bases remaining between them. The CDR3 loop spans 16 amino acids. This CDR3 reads CATSSGGPGWEETQYF. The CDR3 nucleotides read TGTGCCACCAGCAGTGGCGGGCCCGGTTGGGAAGAGACCCAGTACTTC.

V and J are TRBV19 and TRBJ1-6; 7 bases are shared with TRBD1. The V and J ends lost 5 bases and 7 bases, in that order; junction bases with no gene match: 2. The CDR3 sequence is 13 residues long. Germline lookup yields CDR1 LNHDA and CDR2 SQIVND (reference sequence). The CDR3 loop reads CASSGTDNSPLHF. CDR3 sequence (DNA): TGTGCCAGTAGTGGGACAGACAATTCACCCCTCCACTTT.

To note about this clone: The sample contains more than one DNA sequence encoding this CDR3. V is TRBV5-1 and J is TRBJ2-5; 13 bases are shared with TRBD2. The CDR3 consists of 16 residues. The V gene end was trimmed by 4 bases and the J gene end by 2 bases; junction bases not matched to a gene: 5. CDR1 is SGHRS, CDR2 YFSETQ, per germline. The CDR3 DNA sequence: TGCGCCAGCAGCCTCGGACTAGCGGGGGATCAAGAGACCCAGTACTTC. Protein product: CASSLGLAGDQETQYF.

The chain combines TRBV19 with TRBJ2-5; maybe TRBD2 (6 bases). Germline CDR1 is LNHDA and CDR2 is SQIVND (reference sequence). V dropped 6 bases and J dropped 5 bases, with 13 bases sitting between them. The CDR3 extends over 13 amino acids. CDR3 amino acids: CASRLAPRETQYF. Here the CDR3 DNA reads TGTGCCAGTAGACTAGCCCCAAGGGAGACCCAGTACTTC.

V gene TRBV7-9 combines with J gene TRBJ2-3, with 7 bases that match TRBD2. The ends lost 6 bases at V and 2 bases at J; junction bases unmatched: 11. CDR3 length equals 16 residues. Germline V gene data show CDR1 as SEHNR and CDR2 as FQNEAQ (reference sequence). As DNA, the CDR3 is TGTGCCAGCAGTCGAGGCGGACTAGGCTCCACAGATACGCAGTATTTT. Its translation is CASSRGGLGSTDTQYF. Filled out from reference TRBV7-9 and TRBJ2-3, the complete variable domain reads DTGVSQNPRHKITKRGQNVTFRCDPISEHNRLYWYRQTLGQGPEFLTYFQNEAQLEKSRLLSDRFSAERPKGSFSTLEIQRTEQGDSAMYLCASSRGGLGSTDTQYFGPGTRLTVL.

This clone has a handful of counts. The CDR3 coding sequence is TGCGCCAGCAGCCAAGGGGGGACAGCCTATGGCTACACCTTC. Translation: CASSQGGTAYGYTF. This rearrangement joins TRBV4-1 to TRBJ1-2; 7 nucleotides align to TRBD1. CDR1 is MGHRA, CDR2 YSYEKL, per germline. The V segment lost 1 base and the J segment 4 bases; nucleotides outside the gene matches: 3. The CDR3 length is 14 residues.

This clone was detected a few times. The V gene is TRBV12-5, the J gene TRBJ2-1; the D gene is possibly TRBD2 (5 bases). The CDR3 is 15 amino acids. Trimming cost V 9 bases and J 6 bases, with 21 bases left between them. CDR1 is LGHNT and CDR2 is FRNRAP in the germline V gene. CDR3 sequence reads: CASRSPGIGINEQFF. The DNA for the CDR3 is TGTGCTAGCCGTTCCCCCGGAATCGGGATCAATGAGCAGTTCTTC.